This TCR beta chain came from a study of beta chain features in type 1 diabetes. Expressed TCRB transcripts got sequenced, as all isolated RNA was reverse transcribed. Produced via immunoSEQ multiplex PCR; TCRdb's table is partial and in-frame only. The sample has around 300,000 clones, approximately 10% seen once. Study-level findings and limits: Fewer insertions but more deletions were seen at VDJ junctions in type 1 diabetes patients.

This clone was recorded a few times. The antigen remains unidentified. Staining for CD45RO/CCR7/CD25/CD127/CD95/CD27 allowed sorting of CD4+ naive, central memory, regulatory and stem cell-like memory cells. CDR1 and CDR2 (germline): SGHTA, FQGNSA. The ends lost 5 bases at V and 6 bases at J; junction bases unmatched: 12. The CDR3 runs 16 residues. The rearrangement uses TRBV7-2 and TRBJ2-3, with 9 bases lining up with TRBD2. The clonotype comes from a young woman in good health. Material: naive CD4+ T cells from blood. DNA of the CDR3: TGTGCCAGCAGCCACAGGGTAGCGGGAGTATTGGATACGCAGTATTTT. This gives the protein CASSHRVAGVLDTQYF.